This TCR beta chain originates from a study of CD4 T cells in relation to SARS-CoV-2 and coronaviruses. The wider study: ViraFEST: roughly ten-day antigen culture of PBMCs, then TCR beta CDR3 sequencing. Crossreactive spike epitopes shared across donors were mapped to their HLA restriction.

TCRdb's copy holds only in-frame clones and misses some; the assay was immunoSEQ multiplex PCR. The sample has 20,000 to 25,000 clones; just under 70% are singletons. Unexposed donor CD4+ T cells date from about 2011-2018, before the COVID-19 pandemic. The cells were cultured for 10 days before CD4+ T cells were isolated. Testing used SARS-CoV-2 S/N and four cold-coronavirus spikes on unexposed-donor CD4+ T cells, cells permitting. PBMCs were plated at roughly 2.1 million per well in IL-2-containing medium. This clone has only a few counts. As yet, its antigen is unknown. Germline-derived CDR1 and CDR2 are SGDLS and YYNGEE. This CDR3 spans 17 amino acids. V lost 4 bases and J lost 1; bases outside the gene matches: 12.

Sequencing was carried out using CD4+ T cells from PBMCs, cultured in vitro. This sequence originates from a human donor in good health. The chain recombines TRBV9 with TRBJ2-7, with 9 bases identical to TRBD2. DNA for the CDR3: TGTGCCAGCAGCTTCAGTAGCGTAGCGGGGGCTTCCTACGAGCAGTACTTC. Translating it yields CASSFSSVAGASYEQYF.